The 19 T cell receptor beta chains given below trace back to one sample, sequenced in a study of shared clonotypes between healthy human individuals. Method: immunoSEQ multiplex PCR; TCRdb's copy keeps in-frame clones and lacks some. The sample records some 2.1 million clones, 93% being singletons. Naive CD8 cells, CD45RO-negative and positively selected for CCR7, excluded terminally differentiated effector memory CD45RA+ cells. The sample was naive CD8+ T cells from PBMCs. The source of these receptors is a man between 18 and 35 years old in good health. Some clones in this sample may be carry-over from other donors' samples.

The chain joins TRBV28 to TRBJ2-7; D might be TRBD1 (6 bases). From germline, CDR1 is MDHEN and CDR2 SYDVKM. Trimming cost V 3 bases and J 2 bases, with 20 bases left between them. CDR3 length: 17 amino acids. The CDR3 loop reads CASSFSLYMGATYEQYF. CDR3 sequence (DNA): TGTGCCAGCAGTTTCTCGCTGTATATGGGGGCAACCTACGAGCAGTACTTC.

This clone was observed a few times. The chain recombines TRBV27 with TRBJ2-1, with 12 bases aligning to TRBD2. Germline trimming cut 7 bases from V and 8 bases from J; bases unmatched to any gene: 9. Germline CDR1 reads MNHEY; CDR2 reads SMNVEV (reference sequence). This CDR3 is built from 15 residues. The CDR3 DNA reads as TGTGCCAGCAACGTCCTAGCGGGAGGGCCCGATGAGCAGTTCTTC. The encoded protein is CASNVLAGGPDEQFF.

The chain links TRBV5-8 to TRBJ2-5; the D is unclear. The J call is in doubt because the DNA end fits TRBJ2-7 better. From germline, CDR1 is SGHTS and CDR2 YDEGEE. The CDR3 totals 14 residues. CDR3 sequence: CASSSERISYEQYF. The CDR3 bases are TGTGCCAGCAGCTCGGAGAGGATTTCCTACGAGCAGTACTTC.

This chain connects TRBV5-1 to TRBJ1-1; D unresolved. V was trimmed by 2 bases and J by 1 base, leaving 9 bases between them. The germline CDR1 and CDR2 sequences are SGHRS and YFSETQ. The CDR3 length is 14 residues. Here the CDR3 reads CASSFFQSNTEAFF. CDR3 DNA sequence: TGCGCCAGCAGCTTCTTCCAGTCGAACACTGAAGCTTTCTTT.

This chain connects TRBV18 to TRBJ2-7, with a tentative D call TRBD2 (5 bases). V gave up 6 bases and J gave up 5 bases, with 23 bases separating them. The germline V gene has CDR1 KGHSH and CDR2 LQKENI. This CDR3 spans 16 amino acids. The CDR3 DNA reads TGTGCCAGCTCTCTCGGTAGCGCGAGAGAGAACCACGAGCAGTACTTC. Translation gives CASSLGSARENHEQYF.

V usage is TRBV5-1 and J usage is TRBJ1-1, with D perhaps matching TRBD1 (6 bases). Germline V lookup: CDR1 SGHRS, CDR2 YFSETQ. The CDR3 runs 17 residues. V was pared by 3 bases and J by 0 bases, with 18 bases between. The CDR3: CASSWNREEAMNTEAFF. The CDR3 DNA is TGCGCCAGCAGCTGGAACAGGGAAGAGGCGATGAACACTGAAGCTTTCTTT.

V and J are TRBV28 and TRBJ1-1; D perhaps matches TRBD1 (6 bases). The CDR3 sequence is 14 residues long. V was cut by 6 bases and J by 4 bases, with 15 bases left in between. Germline CDR1 reads MDHEN; CDR2 reads SYDVKM. CDR3: CASSFQGYFTEAFF. The CDR3 nucleotides read TGTGCCAGCAGCTTTCAGGGGTACTTCACTGAAGCTTTCTTT.

The CDR3 loop reads CASSPSGGTSGAPDTQYF. CDR3 in DNA: TGTGCCAGCTCACCATCTGGCGGGACTAGCGGAGCCCCAGATACGCAGTATTTT. V and J are TRBV18 and TRBJ2-3; 11 nucleotides match TRBD2. V lost 2 bases and J lost 4; bases outside the gene matches: 11. Germline V gene data show CDR1 as KGHSH and CDR2 as LQKENI. The CDR3 is made up of 18 amino acids.

This clone appeared once. The V gene is TRBV9, the J gene TRBJ2-2, with TRBD2 matching 11 bases. V was clipped by 4 bases and J by 0 bases; unmatched bases: 5. This CDR3 contains 17 residues. Germline loops: CDR1 SGDLS, CDR2 YYNGEE. CDR3: CASSPILAGANTGELFF. The CDR3, as DNA: TGTGCCAGCAGCCCAATACTAGCGGGAGCGAACACCGGGGAGCTGTTTTTT.

The chain links TRBV29-1 to TRBJ2-7, with a weak D call TRBD2 (6 bases). The germline V gene has CDR1 SQVTM and CDR2 ANQGSEA. The germline V and J ends were trimmed by 4 bases and 1 base, with 17 bases remaining between them. This CDR3 contains 15 residues. The DNA for the CDR3 is TGCAGCGTTGTTGGAGGGCAGGCTACTTCCTACGAGCAGTACTTC. As protein: CSVVGGQATSYEQYF.

The CDR3 loop is CAWSAGEGTDTQYF. The CDR3 nucleotides are TGTGCCTGGTCGGCCGGGGAGGGCACAGATACGCAGTATTTT. The gene calls are TRBV30 and TRBJ2-3, with D perhaps TRBD2 (6 bases). Trimming shortened V by 5 bases and J by 1 base, and 13 bases separated the two germline ends. This CDR3 has 14 residues. The V gene's germline CDR1 is GTSNPN and CDR2 SVGIG (reference sequence).

The V gene is TRBV28, the J gene TRBJ2-3; D gene ambiguous. Germline values: CDR1 MDHEN, CDR2 SYDVKM. The V end lost 7 bases, the J end lost 4 bases, and 9 bases lay between the germline ends. CDR3 length equals 12 residues. The CDR3 DNA is TGTGCCAGCACCTTCCCCCCAGATACGCAGTATTTT. Protein product: CASTFPPDTQYF.

This chain uses TRBV19 with TRBJ1-5, with 12 positions matching TRBD1. CDR3 length: 13 amino acids. Trimming took 10 bases from V and 8 from J; bases not matched to a gene: 6. Germline V gene sequence: CDR1 LNHDA, CDR2 SQIVND (reference sequence). The chain's CDR3 is CATGTGGVKPQHF. The CDR3 region has the DNA TGTGCCACCGGGACAGGGGGCGTTAAGCCCCAGCATTTT.

The chain employs TRBV27 and TRBJ2-1; TRBD2 aligns across 10 bases. Germline V gene lookup returns CDR1 MNHEY and CDR2 SMNVEV (reference sequence). The junction had 13 bases not matched to a gene; V was cut back by 5 bases and J by 6 bases. CDR3 length: 17 residues. The CDR3 region has the DNA TGTGCCAGCAGTCCCCTAGCGGGAGATTTGGTTACCAATGAGCAGTTCTTC. Protein product: CASSPLAGDLVTNEQFF.

V gene TRBV5-1 combines with J gene TRBJ2-1; TRBD2 matches at 14 bases. The trim removed 7 bases at V and 8 bases at J, leaving 8 bases unmatched. CDR3 length equals 15 residues. CDR1 and CDR2 from the germline V gene are SGHRS and YFSETQ. The CDR3 reads CASGRLAGGVHEQFF. The CDR3 nucleotides read TGCGCCAGCGGTAGACTAGCGGGAGGGGTCCATGAGCAGTTCTTC.

The chain recombines TRBV14 with TRBJ2-2; D might be TRBD1 or TRBD2, each matching 6 bases. Between the trimmed V and J ends, which lost 4 bases and 2 bases, there was a span of 14 bases. The CDR3 has 16 residues. The germline V gene encodes CDR1 SGHDN and CDR2 FVKESK. CDR3 in amino acids: CASSPPGGGNTGELFF. The CDR3 DNA reads as TGTGCCAGCAGCCCCCCCGGGGGCGGAAACACCGGGGAGCTGTTTTTT.

V gene TRBV5-4 combines with J gene TRBJ1-1; maybe TRBD1 (6 bases). The V gene's germline CDR1 is SGHNT and CDR2 YYREEE (reference sequence). This CDR3 region has 16 residues. V lost 2 bases to trimming and J lost 0 bases, with 14 bases between them. CDR3 loop: CASSFYRTEMNTEAFF. The DNA for the CDR3 is TGTGCCAGCAGCTTCTACCGGACAGAGATGAACACTGAAGCTTTCTTT.

The CDR3 sequence: CASSYNPAERNTEAFF. The CDR3 DNA reads as TGTGCCAGCAGTTACAATCCCGCCGAGCGGAACACTGAAGCTTTCTTT. V usage is TRBV6-5 and J usage is TRBJ1-1; unclear D gene. The germline V and J ends were trimmed by 2 bases and 1 base, with 14 bases remaining between them. This CDR3 region has 16 residues. The germline CDR1 and CDR2 sequences are MNHEY and SVGAGI.

With regard to this clone: One end of the junction fails to match germline, which may point to a read error. The chain joins TRBV9 to TRBJ2-2; weak D call: TRBD1 (7 bases). Germline V gene lookup returns CDR1 SGDLS and CDR2 YYNGEE. This CDR3 region has 16 residues. CDR3 coding DNA: TGTGCCAGCAGCGTCGCGGCAGGGGGGAACCCCGGGGAGCTGTTTTTT. This encodes CASSVAAGGNPGELFF.